This TCR beta chain was sequenced in a study of beta chain features in type 1 diabetes. This clone was seen more than once but under ten times. Its antigen remains unknown. Sequencing targeted expressed TCRB transcripts, as all isolated RNA had been reverse transcribed. Some clones are missing from TCRdb's copy, which holds only in-frame ones; the method was immunoSEQ multiplex PCR. The sample includes about 650,000 clones, around 11% seen only once; the top ten take more than 0.09%. Germline assignment: CDR1 SGHTA and CDR2 FQGNSA. The CDR3 sequence is 16 residues long. With V trimmed by 1 base and J by 2 bases, 7 bases remained unmatched. Study findings and constraints: A moderate, significant TCRB CDR3 shortening appeared in type 1 diabetes across four CD4+ subsets.

The clonotype originates from a young man with type 1 diabetes. Sequencing used naive CD4+ T cells from blood. This chain joins TRBV7-2 and TRBJ2-7, with 8 positions matching TRBD2. The CDR3 region has the DNA TGTGCCAGCAGCTTAGTAAGCGGGGGATCAACCTACGAGCAGTACTTC. It yields the protein CASSLVSGGSTYEQYF. Full variable domain (outside the CDR3, taken from reference TRBV7-2 and TRBJ2-7): GAGVSQSPSNKVTEKGKDVELRCDPISGHTALYWYRQSLGQGLEFLIYFQGNSAPDKSGLPSDRFSAERTGGSVSTLTIQRTQQEDSAVYLCASSLVSGGSTYEQYFGPGTRLTVT.